This T cell receptor (beta chain) stems from a study of blood T cell repertoires in COVID-19. Regarding this clone: The sample has other DNA sequences that encode this CDR3 too.

The CDR3 sequence is 13 residues long. V was trimmed by 2 bases and J by 6 bases, leaving 7 bases between them. The method was immunoSEQ multiplex PCR; TCRdb's version includes in-frame clones alone and lacks a portion of them. This table has 40,000 to 50,000 clones, 75% to 90% appearing once. The source is a man younger than 40 with active or convalescent COVID-19. The specimen sequenced was peripheral blood. The J gene is TRBJ2-2, the V gene TRBV12-3 or TRBV12-4; TRBD1 is a possible D gene (5 bases). This CDR3 reads CASSLQGSGELFF. The CDR3 DNA follows: TGTGCCAGCAGTTTACAGGGCTCCGGGGAGCTGTTTTTT.